This T cell receptor beta chain was captured in a study of post-analysis software for immune sequencing data. Overall study: Several disease courses (relapsing-remitting, secondary progressive and progressive-relapsing) of multiple sclerosis were included.

Unique molecular identifiers were present in the TCR beta cDNA libraries. MiXCR, applied by TCRdb to the PCR reads, yields one record per CDR3 protein. The sample records about 770,000 distinct CDR3 sequences, about 43% being singletons. Of note for this clonotype: Antigen: not known.

Points from the study as a whole: Pronounced co-clustering by F measure was evident among identically batched samples. Controls had lower frequencies than patients of about 5 TRBV segments, which included TRBV5-6, TRBV5-1 and TRBV20-1.

The CDR3 extends over 15 amino acids. Per germline, CDR1 DFQATT and CDR2 SNEGSKA (reference sequence). Losses at the gene ends were 5 bases for V and 3 bases for J; bases not matched to a gene: 10. This rearrangement joins TRBV20-1 to TRBJ2-1, with 7 bases fitting TRBD2. The source is a girl aged 10 to 17 with multiple sclerosis. The sequencing input was blood. The CDR3 here is CSAARSRGDYNEQFF. The CDR3 DNA reads as TGCAGTGCTGCCCGTAGCCGGGGGGACTACAATGAGCAGTTCTTC.